The 23 T cell receptor beta chains below were found in one sample sequenced in a study of regulatory T cells in long-lasting Graves disease. TCR beta libraries were built with iRepertoire HTBI primers and Arm-PCR of CDR3 regions. Each CDR3 protein gets one entry after TCRdb re-called the multiplex PCR reads with MiXCR. The sample yields over 300,000 distinct CDR3 sequences, roughly 21% seen once. Time point denoted: persistent/refractory GD, antithyroid drugs over 5 years with positive TRAb. RNA from PBMCs was the source of the TCR library. The sample consisted of peripheral blood mononuclear cells (PBMCs), taken when the disease was refractory, from a patient treated with antithyroid drugs. The receptors shown here come from a female donor with Graves disease.

This chain's CDR3 is CSAAPRARLTDTQYF. DNA for the CDR3: TGCAGTGCCGCCCCTAGGGCGCGGTTGACAGATACGCAGTATTTT. The V call is TRBV20-1, the J call TRBJ2-3; D not resolved. Trimming took 6 bases from V and 3 from J, leaving 19 bases between them. This CDR3 region has 15 residues. Looked up from germline, CDR1 is DFQATT and CDR2 is SNEGSKA (reference sequence).

This clonotype was observed a few times. The conserved phenylalanine or tryptophan normally closing the CDR3 is absent here, so this likely arose from a read error. The limits of the CDR3 on the DNA are not certain, so only TCRdb's listed CDR3 is given. This chain uses TRBV7-9 with TRBJ1-2; TRBD1, the table's D call, lacks a check against the DNA. Looked up from germline, CDR1 is SEHNR and CDR2 is FQNEAQ (reference sequence). 11 amino acids form the CDR3, both terminal residues included. The CDR3 loop reads CATGDRGLLLS.

Of note for this clonotype: The junction does not match germline at one end; this may be a read error. The chain has TRBV3-1 and TRBJ2-7, with D perhaps TRBD1 (6 bases). Germline-derived CDR1 and CDR2 are LGHDT and YNNKEL (reference sequence). This CDR3 contains 11 residues. The CDR3 loop is CAGSQGGEQYF. The CDR3 nucleotides read TGTGCCGGCAGCCAAGGGGGCGAGCAGTACTTC.

This clonotype was counted ten times or more. This sequence joins TRBV18 and TRBJ1-4; D is undetermined. The ends were cut back, 6 bases at V and 4 bases at J, with 15 bases in the middle. CDR1 and CDR2 from the germline V gene are KGHSH and LQKENI. The CDR3 contains 15 residues. The chain's CDR3 is CASSPQRTINEKLFF. In DNA, the CDR3 is TGTGCCAGCTCCCCCCAACGGACGATTAATGAAAAACTGTTTTTT.

V usage is TRBV6-2 or TRBV6-3 and J usage is TRBJ2-2; 9 bases fit TRBD2. This CDR3 comprises 15 residues. Germline V lookup: CDR1 MNHEY, CDR2 SVGEGT. The ends lost 7 bases at V and 6 bases at J; junction bases unmatched: 9. The CDR3 DNA sequence: TGTGCCAGCAATGAACTAGCGGGCTTCCCCGGGGAGCTGTTTTTT. This translates into CASNELAGFPGELFF.

The CDR3 nucleotides read TGTGCCAGCAGCTTGGACCTGTATTCACCCCTCCACTTT. It codes for CASSLDLYSPLHF. The V and J genes are TRBV5-4 and TRBJ1-6; D is unclear. The CDR3 contains 13 residues. Germline V gene sequence: CDR1 SGHNT, CDR2 YYREEE (reference sequence). Trimming removed 0 bases from V and 8 bases from J, with 6 bases in between.

This clonotype was recorded at least ten times. The chain uses TRBV28 and TRBJ2-5; D is unresolved. The CDR3 length is 17 residues. V lost 1 base and J lost 0, with 15 bases in between. Germline V gene sequence: CDR1 MDHEN, CDR2 SYDVKM. CDR3 in DNA: TGTGCCAGCAGTTTATTATCGAACGCCCAGTACCAAGAGACCCAGTACTTC. This gives the protein CASSLLSNAQYQETQYF. The full variable domain, with the rest looked up from reference TRBV28 and TRBJ2-5, is DVKVTQSSRYLVKRTGEKVFLECVQDMDHENMFWYRQDPGLGLRLIYFSYDVKMKEKGDIPEGYSVSREKKERFSLILESASTNQTSMYLCASSLLSNAQYQETQYFGPGTRLLVL.

This clonotype was counted at least ten times. This chain links TRBV20-1 with TRBJ2-7, with 11 bases identical to TRBD2. CDR1 and CDR2 from the germline V gene are DFQATT and SNEGSKA (reference sequence). V shed 0 bases, J shed 2 bases, and the junction held 6 bases outside the gene matches. The CDR3 has 16 residues. The CDR3 DNA reads TGCAGTGCTAGAGAACTAGCGGGAGTTAGTCCCTACGAGCAGTACTTC. This encodes CSARELAGVSPYEQYF.

At least ten counts were recorded for this clonotype. The chain carries TRBV6-2 or TRBV6-3 and TRBJ2-7, with D tentatively TRBD1 (6 bases). Germline V CDR1 and CDR2: MNHEY, SVGEGT. Trimming took off 4 bases at V and 0 bases at J, with 16 bases between the two ends. The CDR3 loop spans 16 amino acids. The DNA of the CDR3 is TGTGCCAGCAGTTCCATCCGACAGGATAGCTCCTACGAGCAGTACTTC. Its translation: CASSSIRQDSSYEQYF.

This clonotype was seen only a few times. This may stem from a read error, because a much larger clone lies one nucleotide away. The chain couples TRBV9 to TRBJ1-1; D is perhaps TRBD1 (5 bases). The length of the CDR3 is 13 residues. Germline V gene lookup returns CDR1 SGDLS and CDR2 YYNGEE. Trimming removed 5 bases at V and 1 base at J, with 9 bases between. In DNA, the CDR3 is TGTGCCAGCAGGGGGGGGGGGAACACTGAAGCTTTCTTT. Residues: CASRGGGNTEAFF.

Ten or more counts support this clonotype. The V call is TRBV12-3 or TRBV12-4, the J call TRBJ1-3; possible D gene TRBD1, 5 bases. Trimming took 2 bases from V and 0 from J, leaving 8 bases between them. The CDR3 loop spans 15 amino acids. The CDR3, as DNA: TGTGCCAGCAGTTTAACAGGAATCTCTGGAAACACCATATATTTT. Translated: CASSLTGISGNTIYF.

This clonotype was counted many times. The J gene is TRBJ1-1, the V gene TRBV6-4; D is ambiguous. The CDR3 extends over 14 amino acids. V was shortened by 6 bases and J by 4 bases, with 15 bases between the two germline ends. CDR1 MRHNA and CDR2 SNTAGT come from the germline V gene. The CDR3 DNA reads TGTGCCAGCAGGGACGCAGACTGGAGCACTGAAGCTTTCTTT. It translates to CASRDADWSTEAFF.

In its sample, this clonotype was seen many times. This rearrangement joins TRBV3-1 to TRBJ1-1; D is unresolved. V was clipped by 4 bases and J by 5 bases, with 8 bases between them. CDR1 LGHDT and CDR2 YNNKEL come from the germline V gene (reference sequence). CDR3 length: 12 amino acids. The CDR3 DNA reads as TGTGCCAGCAGCCCGCCGGGGACTGAAGCTTTCTTT. Amino acids: CASSPPGTEAFF.

This clonotype was observed many times. The rearrangement uses TRBV5-1 and TRBJ1-5; D remains unclear. The germline V and J ends were trimmed by 2 bases and 6 bases, with 18 bases remaining between them. Germline V gene data show CDR1 as SGHRS and CDR2 as YFSETQ. The CDR3 length is 16 residues. CDR3 bases: TGCGCCAGCAGCTTAGACGGTGCGGCGGGTGGTCAGCCCCAGCATTTT. Its translation is CASSLDGAAGGQPQHF.

This clonotype occurred many times. The V gene is TRBV3-1, the J gene TRBJ2-5, with D tentatively TRBD1 (6 bases). The CDR3 runs to 14 residues. CDR1 is LGHDT and CDR2 is YNNKEL in the germline V gene (reference sequence). V was cut by 3 bases and J by 2 bases, with 10 bases left in between. The CDR3 sequence: CASSHRTAQETQYF. In DNA, the CDR3 is TGTGCCAGCAGCCACCGGACAGCTCAAGAGACCCAGTACTTC.

For the CDR3, the DNA is TGTGCCAGCGCGCACCGCTCCTACGAGCAGTACTTC. Residues: CASAHRSYEQYF. The chain carries TRBV12-3 or TRBV12-4 and TRBJ2-7, with unresolved D. The CDR3 is made up of 12 amino acids. Trimming shortened V by 8 bases and J by 0 bases, and 8 bases separated the two germline ends.

This clonotype came up many times. The V call is TRBV28, the J call TRBJ1-2, with D possibly TRBD1 on 5 matching bases. This CDR3 comprises 14 residues. Per the germline V gene, CDR1 is MDHEN and CDR2 is SYDVKM. Trimming left V 2 bases short and J 4 bases short, with 11 bases between. This chain's CDR3 is CASSLGDGGYGYTF. The CDR3 DNA sequence: TGTGCCAGCAGTTTAGGGGACGGGGGCTATGGCTACACCTTC.

The sample holds many counts of this clonotype. This sequence joins TRBV12-3 or TRBV12-4 and TRBJ1-2; D may be TRBD1 (5 bases). The CDR3 length is 12 residues. The germline V and J ends were trimmed by 3 bases and 6 bases, with 8 bases remaining between them. The CDR3 bases are TGTGCCAGCAGTTTTAGGGGACATGGCTACACCTTC. It specifies CASSFRGHGYTF.

This clonotype was picked up a small number of times. V and J are TRBV30 and TRBJ1-1; D perhaps matches TRBD1 (5 bases). Germline CDR1 reads GTSNPN; CDR2 reads SVGIG (reference sequence). The V end was cut by 0 bases, the J end by 6 bases, with 14 bases between. This CDR3 spans 14 amino acids. The CDR3 here is CAWSVLEGFAEAFF. The CDR3 coding sequence is TGTGCCTGGAGTGTACTTGAGGGGTTTGCTGAAGCTTTCTTT. The full variable domain, rest sourced from reference TRBV30 and TRBJ1-1, is SQTIHQWPATLVQPVGSPLSLECTVEGTSNPNLYWYRQAAGRGLQLLFYSVGIGQISSEVPQNLSASRPQDRQFILSSKKLLLSDSGFYLCAWSVLEGFAEAFFGQGTRLTVV.

In this sample, this clonotype turned up a few times. The chain recombines TRBV7-9 with TRBJ1-2, with no clear D. The CDR3 totals 15 residues. V was trimmed by 1 base and J by 4 bases, leaving 13 bases between them. The germline CDR1 and CDR2 sequences are SEHNR and FQNEAQ (reference sequence). The chain's CDR3 is CASSLGGGRTYGYTF. The CDR3 DNA reads TGTGCCAGCAGCTTAGGCGGAGGGCGAACCTATGGCTACACCTTC.

This clonotype was observed many times. The chain couples TRBV29-1 to TRBJ1-2; 8 nucleotides align to TRBD1. Germline CDR1 and CDR2: SQVTM and ANQGSEA. V was pared by 4 bases and J by 8 bases, with 3 bases of the junction left unmatched. This CDR3 region has 11 residues. The CDR3 here is CSVVSGGGYTF. The CDR3 DNA reads TGCAGCGTTGTGTCAGGGGGCGGCTACACCTTC.

This clonotype was detected many times. The rearrangement uses TRBV12-3 or TRBV12-4 and TRBJ2-7; a weak D match, TRBD1 (6 bases). The CDR3 length is 13 residues. V lost 3 bases, J lost 1 base, and 7 bases lay in between. The CDR3 coding sequence is TGTGCCAGCAGTTTCAGGGGATCCTACGAGCAGTACTTC. Translation: CASSFRGSYEQYF.

The V gene is TRBV6-5, the J gene TRBJ1-4, with unresolved D. There are 15 residues in the CDR3. V was cut by 2 bases and J by 0 bases, with 7 bases left in between. From germline, CDR1 is MNHEY and CDR2 SVGAGI. CDR3 sequence reads: CASSYVFATNEKLFF. The CDR3 nucleotides read TGTGCCAGCAGTTACGTTTTTGCAACTAATGAAAAACTGTTTTTT.